This T cell receptor beta chain was recorded in a study of shared T cell receptors in the human thymus. This clone has only one observation. The assay was immunoSEQ multiplex PCR, and TCRdb's table has in-frame clones only and misses some. The table includes 55,000 to 75,000 clones, nearly 95% detected once. This CDR3 region has 17 residues. V dropped 0 bases and J dropped 2 bases, with 15 bases sitting between them. The germline V gene has CDR1 LNHNV and CDR2 YYDKDF (reference sequence). Sequencing was performed on thymocytes. This TCR derives from a human donor. V is TRBV15 and J is TRBJ2-3, with a weak D call TRBD2 (7 bases). The CDR3 sequence is CATSRDPAGADTDTQYF. The CDR3 DNA is TGTGCCACCAGCAGAGATCCGGCGGGGGCAGACACAGATACGCAGTATTTT. Full variable domain (missing parts from reference TRBV15 and TRBJ2-3): DAMVIQNPRYQVTQFGKPVTLSCSQTLNHNVMYWYQQKSSQAPKLLFHYYDKDFNNEADTPDNFQSRRPNTSFCFLDIRSPGLGDTAMYLCATSRDPAGADTDTQYFGPGTRLTVL.